This T cell receptor (beta chain) was found in a study of blood T cell repertoires in COVID-19. Study-wide background: Researchers got acute and convalescent COVID-19 samples from the United States, Italy and Spain. The analysed material was cDNA or gDNA that came from T cells, B-cell-depleted T cells, or PBMCs.

The CDR3 extends over 16 amino acids. CDR1 is MNHEY and CDR2 is SMNVEV in the germline V gene (reference sequence). Trimming pared 4 bases from V and 2 bases from J, leaving 18 bases between. Original methodology: Estimated nucleated cell counts came from reference gene primer amplification. Generated by immunoSEQ multiplex PCR, the TCRdb table keeps only in-frame clones and is missing some. V and J calls and clone size follow that table, whereas D and trimming were derived from the DNA. The table shows about 150,000 clones, with 80% to 90% occurring only once. The clonotype comes from a woman in her forties with acute or convalescent COVID-19. Sequencing was done on a sample of peripheral blood. The V and J genes are TRBV27 and TRBJ2-7; D possibly corresponds to TRBD2 (5 bases). DNA for the CDR3: TGTGCCAGCAGTTCGACGGACTTTTACGGTACCTACGAGCAGTACTTC. This sequence encodes CASSSTDFYGTYEQYF.